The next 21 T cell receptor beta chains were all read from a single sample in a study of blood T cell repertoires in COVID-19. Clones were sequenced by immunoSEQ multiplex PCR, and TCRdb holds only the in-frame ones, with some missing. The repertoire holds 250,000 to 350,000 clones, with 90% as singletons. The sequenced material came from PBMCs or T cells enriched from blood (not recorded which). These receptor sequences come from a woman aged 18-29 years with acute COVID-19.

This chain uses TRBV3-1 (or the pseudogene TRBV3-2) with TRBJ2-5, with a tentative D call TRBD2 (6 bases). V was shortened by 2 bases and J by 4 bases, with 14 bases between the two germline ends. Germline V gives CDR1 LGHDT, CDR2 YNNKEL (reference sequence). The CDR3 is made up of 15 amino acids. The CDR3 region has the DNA TGTGCCAGCAGCCAATCTTCGGGACTGGGAGAGACCCAGTACTTC. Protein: CASSQSSGLGETQYF.

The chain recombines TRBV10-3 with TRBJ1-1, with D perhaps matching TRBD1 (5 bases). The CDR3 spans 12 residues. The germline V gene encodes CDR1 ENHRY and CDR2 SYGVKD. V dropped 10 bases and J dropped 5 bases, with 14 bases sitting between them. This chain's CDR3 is CATTQGGTEAFF. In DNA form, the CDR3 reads TGTGCCACAACTCAGGGTGGGACTGAAGCTTTCTTT.

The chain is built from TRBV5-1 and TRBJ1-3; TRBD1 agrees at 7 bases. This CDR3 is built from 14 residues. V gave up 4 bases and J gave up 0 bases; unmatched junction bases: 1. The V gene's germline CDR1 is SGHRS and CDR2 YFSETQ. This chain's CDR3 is CASSRDSSGNTIYF. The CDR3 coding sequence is TGCGCCAGCAGCCGGGACAGCTCTGGAAACACCATATATTTT.

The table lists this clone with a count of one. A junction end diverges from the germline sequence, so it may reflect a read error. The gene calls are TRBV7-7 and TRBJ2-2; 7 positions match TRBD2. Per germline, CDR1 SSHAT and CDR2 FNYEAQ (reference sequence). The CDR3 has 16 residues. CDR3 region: CASSLDPSGNTGELFF. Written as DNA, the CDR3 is TGTGCTAGCAGCTTAGATCCTAGCGGGAACACCGGGGAGCTGTTTTTT.

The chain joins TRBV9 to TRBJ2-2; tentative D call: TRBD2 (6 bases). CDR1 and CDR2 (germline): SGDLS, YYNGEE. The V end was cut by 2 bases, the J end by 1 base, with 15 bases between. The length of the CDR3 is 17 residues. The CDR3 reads CASSVYRDSLNTGELFF. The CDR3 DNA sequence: TGTGCCAGCAGCGTCTACCGGGACTCCTTGAACACCGGGGAGCTGTTTTTT.

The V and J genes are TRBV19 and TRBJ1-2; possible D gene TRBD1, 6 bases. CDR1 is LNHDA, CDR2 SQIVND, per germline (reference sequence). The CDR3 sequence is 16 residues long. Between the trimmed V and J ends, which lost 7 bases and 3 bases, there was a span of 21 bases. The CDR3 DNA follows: TGTGCCAGTACTCAACCAGCCGGACAGACATACTATGGCTACACCTTC. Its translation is CASTQPAGQTYYGYTF. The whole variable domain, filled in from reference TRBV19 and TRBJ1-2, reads DGGITQSPKYLFRKEGQNVTLSCEQNLNHDAMYWYRQDPGQGLRLIYYSQIVNDFQKGDIAEGYSVSREKKESFPLTVTSAQKNPTAFYLCASTQPAGQTYYGYTFGSGTRLTVV.

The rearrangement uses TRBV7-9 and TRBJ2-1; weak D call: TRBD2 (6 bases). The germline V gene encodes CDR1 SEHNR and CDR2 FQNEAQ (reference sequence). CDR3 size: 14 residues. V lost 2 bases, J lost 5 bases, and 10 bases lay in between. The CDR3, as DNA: TGTGCCAGCAGCTTAATACTAGCTCACAATGAGCAGTTCTTC. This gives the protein CASSLILAHNEQFF.

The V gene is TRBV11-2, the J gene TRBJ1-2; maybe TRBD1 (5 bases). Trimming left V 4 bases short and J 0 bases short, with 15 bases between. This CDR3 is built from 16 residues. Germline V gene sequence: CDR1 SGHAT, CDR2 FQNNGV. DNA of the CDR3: TGTGCCAGCAGCTCACATATAGGGGCGACTAACTATGGCTACACCTTC. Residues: CASSSHIGATNYGYTF.

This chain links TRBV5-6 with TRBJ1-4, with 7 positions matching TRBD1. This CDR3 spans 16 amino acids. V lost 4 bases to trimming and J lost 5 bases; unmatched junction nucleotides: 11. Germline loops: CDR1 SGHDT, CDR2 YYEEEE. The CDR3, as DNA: TGTGCCAGCAGCCTGCTTCGGACAGGATTGAATGAAAAACTGTTTTTT. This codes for CASSLLRTGLNEKLFF.

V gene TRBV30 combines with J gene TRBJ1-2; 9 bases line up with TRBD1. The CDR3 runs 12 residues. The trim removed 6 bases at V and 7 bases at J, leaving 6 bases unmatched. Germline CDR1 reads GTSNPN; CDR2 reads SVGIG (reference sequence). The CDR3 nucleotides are TGTGCCTGTCCACAGGGGGCAGGTGGCTACACCTTC. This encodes CACPQGAGGYTF.

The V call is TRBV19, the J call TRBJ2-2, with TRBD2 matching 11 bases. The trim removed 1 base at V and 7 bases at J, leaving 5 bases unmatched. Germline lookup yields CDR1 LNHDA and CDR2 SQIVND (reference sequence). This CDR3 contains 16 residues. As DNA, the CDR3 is TGTGCCAGTAGTATAGCACTAGCGGGAGAACGCGGGGAGCTGTTTTTT. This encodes CASSIALAGERGELFF.

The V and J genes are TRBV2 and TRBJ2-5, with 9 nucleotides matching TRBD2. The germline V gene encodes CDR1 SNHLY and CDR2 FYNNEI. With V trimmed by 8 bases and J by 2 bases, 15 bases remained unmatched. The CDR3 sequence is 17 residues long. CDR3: CASARPPPGLAQETQYF. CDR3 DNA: TGTGCCAGCGCCCGGCCGCCTCCGGGACTAGCTCAAGAGACCCAGTACTTC.

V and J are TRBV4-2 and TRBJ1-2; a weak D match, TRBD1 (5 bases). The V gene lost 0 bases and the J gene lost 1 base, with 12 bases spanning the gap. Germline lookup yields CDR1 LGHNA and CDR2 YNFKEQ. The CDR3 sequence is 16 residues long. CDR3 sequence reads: CASSQEQDTINYGYTF. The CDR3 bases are TGTGCCAGCAGCCAAGAACAGGACACTATTAACTATGGCTACACCTTC.

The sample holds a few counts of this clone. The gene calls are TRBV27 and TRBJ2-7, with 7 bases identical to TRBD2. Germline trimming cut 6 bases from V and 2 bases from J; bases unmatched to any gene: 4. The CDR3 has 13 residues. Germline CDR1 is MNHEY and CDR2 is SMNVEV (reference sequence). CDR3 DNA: TGTGCCAGCAGCCCGGGGGGTGCCTACGAGCAGTACTTC. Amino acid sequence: CASSPGGAYEQYF.

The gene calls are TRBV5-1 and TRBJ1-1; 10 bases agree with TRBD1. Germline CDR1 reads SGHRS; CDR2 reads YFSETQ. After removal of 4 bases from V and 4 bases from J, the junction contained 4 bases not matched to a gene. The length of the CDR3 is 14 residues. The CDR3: CASSRTGGVTEAFF. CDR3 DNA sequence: TGCGCCAGCAGCAGGACAGGGGGAGTCACTGAAGCTTTCTTT.

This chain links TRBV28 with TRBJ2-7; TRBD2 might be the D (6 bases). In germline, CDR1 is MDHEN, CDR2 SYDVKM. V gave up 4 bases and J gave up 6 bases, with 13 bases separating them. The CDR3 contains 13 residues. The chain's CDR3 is CASSSLTSREQYF. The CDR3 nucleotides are TGTGCCAGCAGTTCCTTGACTAGTCGCGAGCAGTACTTC.

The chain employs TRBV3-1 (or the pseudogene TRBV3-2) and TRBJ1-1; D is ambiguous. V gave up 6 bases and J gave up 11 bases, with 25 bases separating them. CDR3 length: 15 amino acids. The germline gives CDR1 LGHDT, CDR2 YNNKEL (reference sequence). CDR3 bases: TGTGCCAGCAGTCGAGGCGGGGTTCAATGGGTTGGGGCTTTCTTT. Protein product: CASSRGGVQWVGAFF.

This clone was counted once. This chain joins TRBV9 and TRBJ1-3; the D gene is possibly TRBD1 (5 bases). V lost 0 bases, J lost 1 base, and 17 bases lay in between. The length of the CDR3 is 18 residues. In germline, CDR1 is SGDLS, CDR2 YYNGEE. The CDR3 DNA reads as TGTGCCAGCAGCGTAGAGGTCGGGGACTTTGGGTCTGGAAACACCATATATTTT. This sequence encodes CASSVEVGDFGSGNTIYF.

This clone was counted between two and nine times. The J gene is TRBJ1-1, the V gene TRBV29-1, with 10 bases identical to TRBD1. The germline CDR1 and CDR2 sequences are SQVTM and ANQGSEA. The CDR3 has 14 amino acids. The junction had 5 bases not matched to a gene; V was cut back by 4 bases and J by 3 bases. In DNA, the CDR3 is TGCAGCGTTGGACAGGGGGCAAGTGACACTGAAGCTTTCTTT. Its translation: CSVGQGASDTEAFF.

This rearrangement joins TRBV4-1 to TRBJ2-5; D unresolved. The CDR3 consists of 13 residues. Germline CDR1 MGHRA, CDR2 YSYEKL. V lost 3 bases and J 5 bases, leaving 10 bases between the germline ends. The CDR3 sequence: CASSQGLSETQYF. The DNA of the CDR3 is TGCGCCAGCAGCCAGGGCTTGAGTGAGACCCAGTACTTC.

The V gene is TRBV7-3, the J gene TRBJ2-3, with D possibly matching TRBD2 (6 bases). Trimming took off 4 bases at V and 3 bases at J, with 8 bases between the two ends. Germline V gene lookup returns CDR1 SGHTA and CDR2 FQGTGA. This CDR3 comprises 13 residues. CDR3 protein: CASSWGVTDTQYF. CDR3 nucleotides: TGTGCCAGCAGCTGGGGGGTTACAGATACGCAGTATTTT.